Following are 10 T cell receptor beta chains from one sample sequenced in a study of cytomegalovirus exposure and HLA in healthy donors. The PCR had 60 Vbeta and 13 Jbeta primers. The assay was immunoSEQ multiplex PCR, and TCRdb's table has in-frame clones only and misses some. The table has over 150,000 clones, over 65% seen once. Sequencing was carried out using PBMCs. These receptor sequences come from a young woman in good health and CMV-seronegative.

The gene calls are TRBV4-2 and TRBJ2-3, with D unresolved. Germline-derived CDR1 and CDR2 are LGHNA and YNFKEQ. The CDR3 extends over 14 amino acids. Trimming shortened V by 2 bases and J by 2 bases, and 8 bases separated the two germline ends. DNA of the CDR3: TGTGCCAGCAGCCAAAACAGTTTCACAGATACGCAGTATTTT. Amino acid sequence: CASSQNSFTDTQYF.

The chain combines TRBV5-1 with TRBJ1-4, with D tentatively TRBD1 (6 bases). The germline V gene encodes CDR1 SGHRS and CDR2 YFSETQ. The CDR3 has 14 residues. Between the trimmed V and J ends, which lost 1 base and 7 bases, there was a span of 11 bases. The CDR3, as DNA: TGCGCCAGCAGCTTGCGGGGAGGGGGTGAAAAACTGTTTTTT. Translation: CASSLRGGGEKLFF.

The chain has TRBV2 and TRBJ2-7; the D gene is possibly TRBD1 (6 bases). V was pared by 5 bases and J by 6 bases, with 11 bases between. Germline V gene data show CDR1 as SNHLY and CDR2 as FYNNEI. The CDR3 spans 12 residues. The CDR3: CASSPLRGEQYF. Here the CDR3 DNA reads TGTGCCAGCAGTCCCCTCAGGGGCGAGCAGTACTTC.

This clone has more than one count but fewer than ten. The gene calls are TRBV29-1 and TRBJ2-5; 7 positions match TRBD1. The CDR3 length is 14 residues. CDR1 is SQVTM, CDR2 ANQGSEA, per germline. The ends lost 6 bases at V and 3 bases at J; junction bases unmatched: 10. This CDR3 is CSVEAGTAEETQYF. The CDR3 nucleotides are TGCAGCGTCGAGGCCGGGACAGCGGAAGAGACCCAGTACTTC.

The chain carries TRBV5-1 and TRBJ2-7, with a weak D call TRBD1 (5 bases). The V gene lost 2 bases and the J gene lost 4 bases, with 10 bases spanning the gap. Germline assignment: CDR1 SGHRS and CDR2 YFSETQ. This CDR3 region has 13 residues. As DNA, the CDR3 is TGCGCCAGCAGCTTCTCTCAGGGTTACGAGCAGTACTTC. As protein: CASSFSQGYEQYF.

This sequence joins TRBV6-5 and TRBJ1-2; perhaps TRBD1 as D (5 bases). The V gene's germline CDR1 is MNHEY and CDR2 SVGAGI. The CDR3 totals 13 residues. The V gene lost 5 bases and the J gene lost 5 bases, with 12 bases spanning the gap. CDR3 sequence reads: CASSAREGYGYTF. The CDR3 DNA sequence: TGTGCCAGCAGTGCCCGGGAGGGGTATGGCTACACCTTC.

This clone was seen only once. This chain joins TRBV7-2 and TRBJ2-1, with 8 positions matching TRBD2. This CDR3 is built from 12 residues. Germline CDR1 and CDR2: SGHTA and FQGNSA. With 4 bases clipped from V and 15 bases from J, the junction kept 8 bases outside the gene matches. CDR3 residues: CASSSRAGEGFF. The CDR3 bases are TGTGCCAGCAGCTCTCGAGCGGGAGAGGGGTTCTTC.

The chain carries TRBV7-9 and TRBJ1-2; 9 nucleotides align to TRBD1. Germline V gives CDR1 SEHNR, CDR2 FQNEAQ (reference sequence). The CDR3 covers 19 residues. V shed 0 bases and J 6 bases; nucleotides not matched to a gene: 17. The CDR3 DNA is TGTGCCAGCAGCTTAGCGCCAGGGACAGGGCACTACGGGAGCGATGGCTACACCTTC. It codes for CASSLAPGTGHYGSDGYTF.

This clone was observed once. The V and J genes are TRBV5-6 and TRBJ2-5; D gene ambiguous. Gene TRBJ2-7 matches the end of the DNA better, so the J call may be wrong. The CDR3 is 12 residues long. Looked up from germline, CDR1 is SGHDT and CDR2 is YYEEEE. This CDR3 is CASSFYVHEQYF. CDR3 bases: TGTGCCAGCAGCTTTTATGTCCACGAGCAGTACTTC.

V gene TRBV18 combines with J gene TRBJ2-3; TRBD1 aligns across 9 bases. The V and J ends lost 3 bases and 5 bases, in that order; junction bases with no gene match: 6. The CDR3 sequence is 15 residues long. In germline, CDR1 is KGHSH, CDR2 LQKENI. CDR3 amino acids: CASSPGTGLQDTQYF. The CDR3, as DNA: TGTGCCAGCTCACCCGGGACAGGGCTCCAAGATACGCAGTATTTT.